In this sample, the clone carrying this TCR beta chain turned up many times. Stated time point: newly diagnosed GD, antithyroid drugs for less than 3 months. Generation of the TCR library employed RNA extracted from PBMCs. V trimming: 5 bases; J trimming: 5 bases; junction bases outside the gene matches: 8. This CDR3 spans 13 amino acids. Looked up from germline, CDR1 is DFQATT and CDR2 is SNEGSKA (reference sequence). Through Arm-PCR of CDR3 regions and iRepertoire HTBI primers, TCR beta libraries were built. TCRdb called the multiplex PCR reads again in MiXCR, with one record for every CDR3 protein. The sample lists some 340,000 distinct CDR3 sequences, 12% seen once, with approximately 20% in the top ten. This sample is part of a study of regulatory T cells in long-lasting Graves disease. A further study also used this sample, focusing on T cells in Graves' hyperthyroidism and ophthalmopathy.

The TCR originated in a woman aged 18-30 years with Graves disease. The chain has TRBV20-1 and TRBJ2-5, with 7 bases matching TRBD1. The sample consisted of peripheral blood mononuclear cells (PBMCs), taken at new diagnosis, from a patient treated with antithyroid drugs. The DNA for the CDR3 is TGCAGTGCTCCCAAGGGGGCCGGGGAGACCCAGTACTTC. Translating it yields CSAPKGAGETQYF.